The 5 T cell receptor beta chains below all came from one sample that was sequenced in a study of CD8 T cells in ankylosing spondylitis. For these TCRs, the target antigens are not known. TCRdb fed the 5' RACE reads into MiXCR, producing one record per CDR3 protein. The sample includes about 400,000 distinct CDR3 sequences, more than 20% of them seen just once. Study-wide results and limits: Seven or eight highly homologous variants made up a TCR beta motif, and this motif appeared characteristic of ankylosing spondylitis blood.

Material for sequencing was blood, either unsorted or a sorted T cell fraction (not recorded which). All receptors derive from a male donor with ankylosing spondylitis.

This clonotype was picked up many times. The chain has TRBV10-3 and TRBJ1-5, with TRBD1 as a possible D gene (6 bases). The CDR3 is 13 amino acids. Germline-derived CDR1 and CDR2 are ENHRY and SYGVKD. The germline V and J ends were trimmed by 10 bases and 0 bases, with 10 bases remaining between them. CDR3 bases: TGTGCCACCCACAGGGATAGCAATCAGCCCCAGCATTTT. It encodes CATHRDSNQPQHF.

This chain joins TRBV7-2 and TRBJ2-7, with D perhaps matching TRBD1 or TRBD2 (5 bases each). The length of the CDR3 is 14 residues. V lost 3 bases and J 3 bases, leaving 12 bases between the germline ends. Looked up from germline, CDR1 is SGHTA and CDR2 is FQGNSA. CDR3 nucleotide sequence: TGTGCCAGCAGCTTCCGGGACGGGCTCTACGAGCAGTACTTC. This translates into CASSFRDGLYEQYF. The full variable domain, its missing parts supplied by reference TRBV7-2 and TRBJ2-7, is GAGVSQSPSNKVTEKGKDVELRCDPISGHTALYWYRQSLGQGLEFLIYFQGNSAPDKSGLPSDRFSAERTGGSVSTLTIQRTQQEDSAVYLCASSFRDGLYEQYFGPGTRLTVT.

The chain is built from TRBV29-1 and TRBJ1-1, with unresolved D. Germline CDR1 SQVTM, CDR2 ANQGSEA. The CDR3 is made up of 13 amino acids. V was clipped by 3 bases and J by 6 bases, with 14 bases between them. The CDR3 spells CSVDPYTEAEAFF. The CDR3 DNA sequence: TGCAGCGTTGACCCATACACGGAGGCTGAAGCTTTCTTT. The full variable domain, its missing parts supplied by reference TRBV29-1 and TRBJ1-1, is SAVISQKPSRDICQRGTSLTIQCQVDSQVTMMFWYRQQPGQSLTLIATANQGSEATYESGFVIDKFPISRPNLTFSTLTVSNMSPEDSSIYLCSVDPYTEAEAFFGQGTRLTVV.

V is TRBV20-1 and J is TRBJ2-5; D might be TRBD1 (6 bases). Trimming left V 6 bases short and J 1 base short, with 9 bases between. The CDR3 length is 12 residues. CDR1 and CDR2 from the germline V gene are DFQATT and SNEGSKA (reference sequence). The CDR3 loop reads CSAGQLQETQYF. CDR3 nucleotide sequence: TGCAGTGCCGGACAGCTCCAAGAGACCCAGTACTTC.

This clonotype was observed a handful of times. The chain joins TRBV11-2 to TRBJ2-3; 7 bases fit TRBD1. V gave up 2 bases and J gave up 2 bases; unmatched junction bases: 7. The CDR3 covers 16 residues. CDR1 is SGHAT, CDR2 FQNNGV, per germline. Here the CDR3 reads CASSLLGTAITDTQYF. CDR3 bases: TGTGCCAGCAGCTTACTCGGGACAGCTATCACAGATACGCAGTATTTT.